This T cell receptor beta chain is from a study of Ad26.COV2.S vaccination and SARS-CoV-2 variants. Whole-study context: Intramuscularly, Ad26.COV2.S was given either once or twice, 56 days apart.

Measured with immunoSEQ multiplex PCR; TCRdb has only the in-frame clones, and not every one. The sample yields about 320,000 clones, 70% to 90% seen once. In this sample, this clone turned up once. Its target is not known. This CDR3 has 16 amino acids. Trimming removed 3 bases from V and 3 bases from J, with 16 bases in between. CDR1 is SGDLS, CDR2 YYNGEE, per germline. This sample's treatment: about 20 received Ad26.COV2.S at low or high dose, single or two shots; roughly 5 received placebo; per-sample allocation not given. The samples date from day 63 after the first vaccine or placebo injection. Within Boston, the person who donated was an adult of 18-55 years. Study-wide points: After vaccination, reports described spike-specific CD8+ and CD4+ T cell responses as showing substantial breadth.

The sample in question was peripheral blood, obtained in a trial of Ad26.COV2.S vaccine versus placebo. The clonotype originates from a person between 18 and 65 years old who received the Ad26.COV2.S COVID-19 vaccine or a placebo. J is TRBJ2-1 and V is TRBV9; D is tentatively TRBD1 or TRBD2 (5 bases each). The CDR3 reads CASSESGTQDYNEQFF. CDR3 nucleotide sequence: TGTGCCAGCAGCGAATCCGGGACCCAGGACTACAATGAGCAGTTCTTC.